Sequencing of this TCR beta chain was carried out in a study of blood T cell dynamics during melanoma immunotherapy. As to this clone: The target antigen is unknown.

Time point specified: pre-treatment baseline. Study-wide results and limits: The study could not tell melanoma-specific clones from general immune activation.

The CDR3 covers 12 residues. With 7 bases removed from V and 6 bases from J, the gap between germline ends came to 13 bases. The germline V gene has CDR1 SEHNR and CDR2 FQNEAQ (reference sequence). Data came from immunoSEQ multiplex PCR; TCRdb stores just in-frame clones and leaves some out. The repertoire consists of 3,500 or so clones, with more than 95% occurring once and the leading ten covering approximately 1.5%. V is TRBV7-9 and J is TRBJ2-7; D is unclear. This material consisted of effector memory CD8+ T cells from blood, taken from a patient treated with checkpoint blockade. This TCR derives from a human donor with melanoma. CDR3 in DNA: TGTGCCAGCACCCCCCTGGGTAGCGAGCAGTACTTC. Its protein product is CASTPLGSEQYF.